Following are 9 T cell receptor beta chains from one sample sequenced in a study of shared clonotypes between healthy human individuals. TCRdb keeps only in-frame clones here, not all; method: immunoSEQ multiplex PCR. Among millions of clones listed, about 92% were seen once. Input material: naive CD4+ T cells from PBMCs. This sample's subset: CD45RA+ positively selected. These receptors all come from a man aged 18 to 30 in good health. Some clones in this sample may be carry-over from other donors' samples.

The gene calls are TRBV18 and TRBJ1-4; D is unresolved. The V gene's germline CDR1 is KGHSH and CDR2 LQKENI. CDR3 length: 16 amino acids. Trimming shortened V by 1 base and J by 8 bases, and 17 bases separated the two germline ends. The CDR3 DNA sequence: TGTGCCAGCTCACCACAGGCCTCTCGCACGGGAGAAAAACTGTTTTTT. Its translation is CASSPQASRTGEKLFF.

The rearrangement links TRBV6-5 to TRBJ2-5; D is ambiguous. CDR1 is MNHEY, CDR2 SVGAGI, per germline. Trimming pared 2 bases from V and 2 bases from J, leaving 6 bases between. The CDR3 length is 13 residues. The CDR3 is CASSYNRQETQYF. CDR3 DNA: TGTGCCAGCAGTTACAACAGACAAGAGACCCAGTACTTC.

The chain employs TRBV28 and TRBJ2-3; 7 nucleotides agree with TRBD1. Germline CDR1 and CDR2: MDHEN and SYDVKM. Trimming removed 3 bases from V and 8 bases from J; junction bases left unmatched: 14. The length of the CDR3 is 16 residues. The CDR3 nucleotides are TGTGCCAGCAGTTTTATCTCCGGGACAGCGCGGCCTACGCAGTATTTT. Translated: CASSFISGTARPTQYF.

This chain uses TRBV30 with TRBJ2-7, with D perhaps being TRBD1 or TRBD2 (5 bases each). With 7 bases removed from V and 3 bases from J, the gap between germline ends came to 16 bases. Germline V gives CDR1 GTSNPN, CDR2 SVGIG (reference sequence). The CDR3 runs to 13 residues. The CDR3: CASKGDRHYEQYF. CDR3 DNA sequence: TGTGCCTCGAAAGGGGACCGACACTACGAGCAGTACTTC. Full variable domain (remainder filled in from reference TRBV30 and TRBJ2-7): SQTIHQWPATLVQPVGSPLSLECTVEGTSNPNLYWYRQAAGRGLQLLFYSVGIGQISSEVPQNLSASRPQDRQFILSSKKLLLSDSGFYLCASKGDRHYEQYFGPGTRLTVT.

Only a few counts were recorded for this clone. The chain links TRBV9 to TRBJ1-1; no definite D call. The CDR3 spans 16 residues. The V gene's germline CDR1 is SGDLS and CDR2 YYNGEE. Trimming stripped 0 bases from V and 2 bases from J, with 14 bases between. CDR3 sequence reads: CASSVDGRVGNTEAFF. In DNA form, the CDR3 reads TGTGCCAGCAGCGTAGACGGACGGGTCGGAAACACTGAAGCTTTCTTT.

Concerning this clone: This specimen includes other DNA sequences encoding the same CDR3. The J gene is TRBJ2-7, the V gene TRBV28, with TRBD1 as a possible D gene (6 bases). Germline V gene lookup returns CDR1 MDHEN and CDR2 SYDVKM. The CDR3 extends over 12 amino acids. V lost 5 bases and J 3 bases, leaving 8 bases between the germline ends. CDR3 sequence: CASSLGGYEQYF. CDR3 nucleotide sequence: TGTGCCAGCAGTCTAGGGGGCTACGAGCAGTACTTC. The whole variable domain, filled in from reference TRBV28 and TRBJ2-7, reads DVKVTQSSRYLVKRTGEKVFLECVQDMDHENMFWYRQDPGLGLRLIYFSYDVKMKEKGDIPEGYSVSREKKERFSLILESASTNQTSMYLCASSLGGYEQYFGPGTRLTVT.

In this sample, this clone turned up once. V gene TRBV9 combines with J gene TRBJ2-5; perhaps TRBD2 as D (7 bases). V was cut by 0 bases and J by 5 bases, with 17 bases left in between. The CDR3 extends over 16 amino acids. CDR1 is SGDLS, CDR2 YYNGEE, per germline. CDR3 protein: CASSVDPGGRGETQYF. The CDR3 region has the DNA TGTGCCAGCAGCGTAGACCCCGGGGGGCGTGGGGAGACCCAGTACTTC.

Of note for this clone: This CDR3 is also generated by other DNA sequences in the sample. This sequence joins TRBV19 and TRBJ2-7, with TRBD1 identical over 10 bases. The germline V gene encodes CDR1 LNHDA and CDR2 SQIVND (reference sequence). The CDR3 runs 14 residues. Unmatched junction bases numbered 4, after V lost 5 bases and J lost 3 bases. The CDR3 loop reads CASSPRTGGYEQYF. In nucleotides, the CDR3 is TGTGCCAGTAGTCCCCGGACAGGGGGCTACGAGCAGTACTTC.

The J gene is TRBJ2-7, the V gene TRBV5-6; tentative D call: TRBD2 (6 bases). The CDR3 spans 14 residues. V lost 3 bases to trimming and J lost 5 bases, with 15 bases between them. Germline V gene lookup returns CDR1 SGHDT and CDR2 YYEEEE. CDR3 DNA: TGTGCCAGCAGCTCACAACTAGCTAGTGACGAGCAGTACTTC. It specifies CASSSQLASDEQYF.